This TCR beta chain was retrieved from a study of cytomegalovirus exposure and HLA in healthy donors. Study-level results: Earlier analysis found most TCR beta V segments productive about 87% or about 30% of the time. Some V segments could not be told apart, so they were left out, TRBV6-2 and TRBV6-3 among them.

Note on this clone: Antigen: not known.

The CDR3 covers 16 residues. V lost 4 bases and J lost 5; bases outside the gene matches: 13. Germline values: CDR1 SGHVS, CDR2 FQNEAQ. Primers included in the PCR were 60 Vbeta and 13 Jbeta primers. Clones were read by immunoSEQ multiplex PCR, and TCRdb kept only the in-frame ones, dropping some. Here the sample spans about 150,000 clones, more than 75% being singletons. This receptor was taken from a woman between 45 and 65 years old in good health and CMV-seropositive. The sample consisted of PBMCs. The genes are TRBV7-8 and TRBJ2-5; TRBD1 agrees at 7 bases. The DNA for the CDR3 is TGTGCCAGCAGCTCCCTCAACAGGGGTACAGGCGAGACCCAGTACTTC. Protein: CASSSLNRGTGETQYF.